Sequencing of this T cell receptor (beta chain) was carried out in a study of blood T cell repertoires in COVID-19 (dated by TCRdb to about 2020). Looking at the study overall: Samples from collaborators originated in the United States, Italy and Spain and spanned both the acute and convalescent phases of COVID-19. The prospective study material was composed of cDNA or gDNA derived from T cells, B-cell-depleted T cells, or PBMCs. Deeply sampled blood TCRbeta repertoires from subjects exposed to, actively infected with, or recovered from COVID-19 were included in the dataset. The repertoires were released in a freely available public database meant as a resource for research on the immune response to SARS-CoV-2. The samples were drawn from two sources: the first 160 participants of the ongoing ImmuneRACE study, and 1,254 subjects contributed by 6 global collaborators. The sample metadata nearly always contained a de-identified subject ID, COVID-19 status, age in years and sex. Where HLA class I and class II types were available, the types were taken from metadata supplied by the sample provider, not from assay-based typing.

Another Seattle source contributed samples from volunteer blood donors who had recovered from COVID-19. Each collaborating institution followed its own protocols to collect whole blood in K2EDTA tubes. For TCRbeta analysis, collaborator samples were shipped as frozen whole blood, as isolated PBMCs, or as DNA extracted from either sample type. Concerning this clone: Its cognate antigen has yet to be identified. No base quality values were provided; no much bigger clone lies one nucleotide off.

Germline trimming amounts to 3 bases on V and 1 base on J, with 5 as the count of junction bases outside the gene matches. As encoded in the germline V gene, CDR1 is MGHRA while CDR2 is YSYEKL. Taken from cysteine to phenylalanine, the CDR3 has 16 residues. CDR3 DNA is the only sequence kept; it has 48 bases, read in frame from the first base. TCRbeta CDR3 regions were amplified from genomic DNA by means of the immunoSEQ Assay, a bias-controlled multiplex PCR. On the study's bioinformatics: Nucleated cell counts per sample were estimated from amplification of reference gene primers within the assay. Sequence reads were collapsed and filtered to measure the absolute abundance of every unique TCRbeta CDR3 rearrangement. For each sample, productive Simpson clonality was calculated as the square root of Simpson's diversity index across productive rearrangements. Entries here come from immuneACCESS through TCRdb and include only in-frame sequences with V and J called. Some clones fail to appear in such tables; in the studies checked, an unresolved V gene covers under half of the shortfall, and the cause of the remainder is unknown. D and trimming come from the DNA, and the V and J calls and clone size come from that table. For this sample there are fewer than 150,000 clones; 70% to 85% appear just once. The top ten clones comprise about 10% of the sample.

Results and caveats for the whole study, not just this receptor: The amount of clinical and demographic metadata varied by source and participant and was provided uncurated.

The clonotype was recovered from a man aged 60 to 75 who had recovered from COVID-19. The sample comprised peripheral blood. Recombination connected TRBV4-1 to TRBJ2-2; 7 middle bases align to TRBD1. The CDR3 reads CASSHTGTENTGELFF. In nucleotide form, the sequence is TGCGCCAGCAGCCATACCGGGACAGAGAACACCGGGGAGCTGTTTTTT.